This T cell receptor (beta chain) derives from a study of response to subunit inactivated influenza vaccine. CDR1 is SGHAT, CDR2 FQNNGV, per germline. The V segment lost 3 bases and the J segment 5 bases; nucleotides outside the gene matches: 6. This CDR3 contains 15 residues. TCRdb ran MiXCR on the RT-PCR reads and lists one entry per CDR3 protein. The repertoire consists of 150,000 to 200,000 distinct CDR3 sequences, with 9.5% to 15% occurring once and the leading ten covering 25% to 30%. This clonotype turned up a few times. The sample also formed part of further work on T cells expressing NK-cell markers. That report notes: As the method of synthesis, 5'RACE template switching with UMIs yielded TCR beta cDNA.

The J gene is TRBJ2-3, the V gene TRBV11-2; 9 positions match TRBD2. The material sequenced was CD8+ T cells sorted from PBMCs, taken roughly 13 days after vaccination. The receptor comes from a man in his forties or fifties who received an inactivated influenza vaccine. For the CDR3, the DNA is TGTGCCAGCAGCTTTCTAGCGGGGCCACGAGATACGCAGTATTTT. Amino acid sequence: CASSFLAGPRDTQYF.